This T cell receptor (beta chain) was documented in a study of breast tumors, draining lymph nodes, adjacent tissues. V shed 4 bases, J shed 6 bases, and the junction held 9 bases outside the gene matches. The germline CDR1 and CDR2 sequences are MNHEY and SVGAGI. This CDR3 is built from 14 residues. Axillary draining lymph nodes of breast cancer patients supplied the node samples. This clonotype was counted at least ten times. TCRdb re-called the multiplex PCR reads with MiXCR, one entry per CDR3 protein. The profile shows about 110,000 distinct CDR3 sequences, less than 40% of them singletons. What was sequenced was axillary lymph node tissue. The rearrangement joins TRBV6-5 to TRBJ2-7, with TRBD1 identical over 7 bases. This TCR was recovered from a female donor with breast cancer. Some clones in this sample may be carry-over from other donors' samples. The CDR3 region is CASSWPGQSSEQYF. CDR3 nucleotide sequence: TGTGCCAGCAGTTGGCCGGGACAGAGTAGCGAGCAGTACTTC.